This TCR beta chain was captured by sequencing in a study of blood T cell repertoires in COVID-19. As for the study in general: Material from acute and convalescent COVID-19 was sourced from the United States, Italy and Spain. The cDNA or gDNA used as material had been derived from T cells, B-cell-depleted T cells, or PBMCs.

How the authors handled the data: From reference gene primer amplification, estimates of nucleated cell counts were derived. Profiling relied on immunoSEQ multiplex PCR, and the TCRdb table lists in-frame clones only, not all of them. The DNA gave D and trimming, while V, J and clone size come from that table. Among around 200,000 clones listed, approximately 78% were seen once. V was trimmed by 2 bases and J by 3 bases, leaving 13 bases between them. The V gene's germline CDR1 is KGHSH and CDR2 LQKENI. The CDR3 runs to 15 residues. The chain links TRBV18 to TRBJ2-5, with D tentatively TRBD2 (5 bases). This TCR came from a woman older than 75 with acute or convalescent COVID-19. Sequences were obtained from peripheral blood. CDR3 sequence reads: CASSPSTGREETQYF. CDR3 DNA: TGTGCCAGCTCACCATCGACGGGAAGAGAAGAGACCCAGTACTTC.